These 18 T cell receptor beta chains share one sample of origin, sequenced in a study of cytomegalovirus exposure and HLA in healthy donors. PCR employed 60 Vbeta and 13 Jbeta primers. TCRdb keeps only in-frame clones here, not all; method: immunoSEQ multiplex PCR. The repertoire holds some 83,000 clones, with more than 70% as singletons. Input material: PBMCs. The receptors derive from a man between 60 and 75 years old in good health and CMV-seronegative.

This chain links TRBV7-6 with TRBJ1-5; D remains unclear. The CDR3 contains 15 residues. Trimming shortened V by 5 bases and J by 0 bases, and 11 bases separated the two germline ends. The germline V gene encodes CDR1 SGHVS and CDR2 FNYEAQ. Here the CDR3 reads CASSPGSVSNQPQHF. CDR3 DNA sequence: TGTGCCAGCAGCCCGGGGTCGGTTAGCAATCAGCCCCAGCATTTT.

As to this clone: One junction end disagrees with the germline gene, perhaps due to a read error. The rearrangement joins TRBV7-9 to TRBJ2-7; a possible D gene is TRBD2 (6 bases). The CDR3 spans 18 residues. The germline gives CDR1 SEHNR, CDR2 FQNEAQ (reference sequence). The CDR3 sequence: CSSSSPIGGILPSYEQYF. CDR3 bases: TGTTCCAGCAGCAGCCCCATTGGAGGGATCCTACCTTCCTACGAGCAGTACTTC.

This clone appeared a few times. This rearrangement joins TRBV7-9 to TRBJ2-3, with 10 positions matching TRBD2. Losses at the gene ends were 5 bases for V and 3 bases for J; bases not matched to a gene: 5. Germline assignment: CDR1 SEHNR and CDR2 FQNEAQ (reference sequence). CDR3 length: 15 amino acids. This CDR3 is CASSASAGGTDTQYF. As DNA, the CDR3 is TGTGCCAGCAGCGCTTCAGCGGGGGGGACAGATACGCAGTATTTT.

V gene TRBV30 combines with J gene TRBJ1-1; 7 nucleotides match TRBD1. Germline CDR1 reads GTSNPN; CDR2 reads SVGIG (reference sequence). The CDR3 consists of 14 residues. The V gene end was trimmed by 3 bases and the J gene end by 6 bases; junction bases not matched to a gene: 10. CDR3 loop: CAWRRGRGFAEAFF. The CDR3 nucleotides read TGTGCCTGGAGGCGGGGCAGGGGGTTTGCTGAAGCTTTCTTT.

This clone was recorded a few times. This sequence joins TRBV7-9 and TRBJ1-1; 8 nucleotides agree with TRBD1. The CDR3 has 14 residues. J lost 6 bases, V lost 5 bases, and 8 bases had no gene match. Germline CDR1 SEHNR, CDR2 FQNEAQ (reference sequence). This chain's CDR3 is CASSLASTGAEAFF. CDR3 nucleotide sequence: TGTGCCAGCAGCCTTGCCTCGACAGGGGCTGAAGCTTTCTTT.

This chain links TRBV19 with TRBJ2-3, with 9 bases identical to TRBD2. There are 15 residues in the CDR3. J lost 1 base, V lost 4 bases, and 3 bases had no gene match. CDR1 is LNHDA and CDR2 is SQIVND in the germline V gene (reference sequence). CDR3 DNA: TGTGCCAGTAGTACTTTAGCGGGGGGCACAGATACGCAGTATTTT. Translating it yields CASSTLAGGTDTQYF.

V is TRBV9 and J is TRBJ2-2, with D unclear. Germline V lookup: CDR1 SGDLS, CDR2 YYNGEE. Trimming took off 0 bases at V and 7 bases at J, with 4 bases between the two ends. This CDR3 comprises 12 residues. CDR3 loop: CASSVDSGELFF. For the CDR3, the DNA is TGTGCCAGCAGCGTAGATAGCGGGGAGCTGTTTTTT.

With regard to this clone: At one boundary the junction diverges from the germline segment, which might be a read error. The chain combines TRBV6-1 with TRBJ2-7; 7 positions agree with TRBD1. This CDR3 has 15 residues. Germline V gene data show CDR1 as MNHNS and CDR2 as SASEGT. DNA for the CDR3: TGTGCCAGCAGAGAAGGGACAGCAACTCCTTACGAGCAGTACTTC. This gives the protein CASREGTATPYEQYF.

The CDR3, as DNA: TGTGCCGGAGGGCCCCCGGGGGGGCCTTTTGAGACCCAGTACTTC. Its protein product is CAGGPPGGPFETQYF. The chain uses TRBV25-1 and TRBJ2-5; TRBD2 matches at 8 bases. V lost 11 bases, J lost 5 bases, and 16 bases stayed unmatched. The germline V gene encodes CDR1 MGHDK and CDR2 SYGVNS. The CDR3 consists of 15 residues.

This chain joins TRBV2 and TRBJ2-7; a possible D gene is TRBD2 (5 bases). Looked up from germline, CDR1 is SNHLY and CDR2 is FYNNEI. Trimming took 0 bases from V and 3 from J, leaving 15 bases between them. This CDR3 region has 16 residues. The DNA for the CDR3 is TGTGCCAGCAGTGAAGCGCTACGGAGAGGGAACTACGAGCAGTACTTC. This translates into CASSEALRRGNYEQYF.

CDR3 amino acids: CASSRGGLYEQYF. CDR3 coding DNA: TGTGCCAGCAGCCGGGGGGGGTTATACGAGCAGTACTTC. The chain links TRBV7-9 to TRBJ2-7; 8 bases match TRBD2. CDR1 and CDR2 from the germline V gene are SEHNR and FQNEAQ (reference sequence). The CDR3 is 13 residues long. V shed 5 bases, J shed 4 bases, and the junction held 4 bases outside the gene matches.

This sequence joins TRBV7-8 and TRBJ1-2; tentatively, D is TRBD1 (5 bases). Germline V gene data show CDR1 as SGHVS and CDR2 as FQNEAQ. The CDR3 loop spans 15 amino acids. The V end was cut by 3 bases, the J end by 6 bases, with 17 bases between. DNA of the CDR3: TGTGCCAGCAGCTTGACCCAGGGAATGGGGAATGGCTACACCTTC. Translation: CASSLTQGMGNGYTF. The full variable domain, its missing parts supplied by reference TRBV7-8 and TRBJ1-2, is GAGVSQSPRYKVAKRGQDVALRCDPISGHVSLFWYQQALGQGPEFLTYFQNEAQLDKSGLPSDRFFAERPEGSVSTLKIQRTQQEDSAVYLCASSLTQGMGNGYTFGSGTRLTVV.

The V and J genes are TRBV7-2 and TRBJ1-5; D unclear. Trimming removed 5 bases from V and 3 bases from J, with 8 bases in between. Germline V gives CDR1 SGHTA, CDR2 FQGNSA. The CDR3 is 13 residues long. Written as DNA, the CDR3 is TGTGCCAGCAGCCCACTTGCCAATCAGCCCCAGCATTTT. Translated: CASSPLANQPQHF.

This clone has a single count. This chain links TRBV6-6 with TRBJ2-7; D is undetermined. The V gene's germline CDR1 is MNHNY and CDR2 SVGAGI (reference sequence). Trimming stripped 0 bases from V and 4 bases from J, with 4 bases between. The CDR3 consists of 12 residues. The CDR3 nucleotides read TGTGCCAGCAGTTACTCCGTTTACGAGCAGTACTTC. Translation gives CASSYSVYEQYF.

The chain uses TRBV18 and TRBJ2-1; 10 bases are shared with TRBD2. V lost 2 bases to trimming and J lost 6 bases; unmatched junction nucleotides: 1. Per the germline V gene, CDR1 is KGHSH and CDR2 is LQKENI. The CDR3 covers 14 residues. This CDR3 is CASSPERGGNEQFF. CDR3 nucleotides: TGTGCCAGCTCACCAGAGCGGGGGGGCAATGAGCAGTTCTTC.

This rearrangement joins TRBV6-5 to TRBJ2-1; D is unresolved. CDR3 length: 11 amino acids. Trimming pared 7 bases from V and 12 bases from J, leaving 13 bases between. Germline CDR1 MNHEY, CDR2 SVGAGI. CDR3 amino acids: CASTSARRQFF. CDR3 bases: TGTGCCAGCACCTCCGCGCGTCGGCAGTTCTTC.

The gene calls are TRBV27 and TRBJ2-7; unclear D gene. V gave up 6 bases and J gave up 2 bases, with 11 bases separating them. The germline CDR1 and CDR2 sequences are MNHEY and SMNVEV (reference sequence). The CDR3 spans 13 residues. The DNA for the CDR3 is TGTGCCAGCAGCCTGGGCCTAACCTACGAGCAGTACTTC. It specifies CASSLGLTYEQYF.

The chain joins TRBV2 to TRBJ1-2; 7 bases map to TRBD1. The CDR3 sequence is 12 residues long. With 4 bases clipped from V and 7 bases from J, the junction kept 3 bases outside the gene matches. Germline V gene data show CDR1 as SNHLY and CDR2 as FYNNEI. The CDR3 sequence: CASSADRVGYTF. The DNA of the CDR3 is TGTGCCAGCAGTGCCGACAGGGTTGGCTACACCTTC.